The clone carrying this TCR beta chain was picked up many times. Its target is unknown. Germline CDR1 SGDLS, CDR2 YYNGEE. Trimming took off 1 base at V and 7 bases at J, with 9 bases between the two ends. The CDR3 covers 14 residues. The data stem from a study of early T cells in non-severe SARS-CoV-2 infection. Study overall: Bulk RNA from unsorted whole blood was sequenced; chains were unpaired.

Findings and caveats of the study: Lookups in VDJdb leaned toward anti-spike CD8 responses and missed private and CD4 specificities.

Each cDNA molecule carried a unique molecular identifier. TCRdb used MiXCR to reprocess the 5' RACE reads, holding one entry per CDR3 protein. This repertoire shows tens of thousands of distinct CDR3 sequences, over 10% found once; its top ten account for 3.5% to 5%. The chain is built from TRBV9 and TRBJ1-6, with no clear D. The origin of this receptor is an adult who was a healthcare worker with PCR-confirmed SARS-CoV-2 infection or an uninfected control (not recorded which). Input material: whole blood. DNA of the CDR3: TGTGCCAGCAGCGTATTGTTCGGAAATTCACCCCTCCACTTT. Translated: CASSVLFGNSPLHF. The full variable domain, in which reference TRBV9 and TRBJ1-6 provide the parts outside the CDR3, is DSGVTQTPKHLITATGQRVTLRCSPRSGDLSVYWYQQSLDQGLQFLIQYYNGEERAKGNILERFSAQQFPDLHSELNLSSLELGDSALYFCASSVLFGNSPLHFGNGTRLTVT.